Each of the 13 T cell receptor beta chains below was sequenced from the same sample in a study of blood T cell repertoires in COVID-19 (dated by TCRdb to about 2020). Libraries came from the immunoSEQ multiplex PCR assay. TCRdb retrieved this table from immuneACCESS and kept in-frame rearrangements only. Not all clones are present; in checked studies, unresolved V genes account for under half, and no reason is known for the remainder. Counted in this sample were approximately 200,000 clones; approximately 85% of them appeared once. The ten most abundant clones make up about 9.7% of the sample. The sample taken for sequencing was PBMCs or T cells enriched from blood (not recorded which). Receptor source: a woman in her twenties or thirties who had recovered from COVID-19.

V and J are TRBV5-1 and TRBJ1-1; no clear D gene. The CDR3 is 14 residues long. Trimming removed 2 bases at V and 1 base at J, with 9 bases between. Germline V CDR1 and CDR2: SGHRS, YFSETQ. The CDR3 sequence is CASSFSGPNTEAFF. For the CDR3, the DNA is TGCGCCAGCAGCTTTTCGGGTCCGAACACTGAAGCTTTCTTT.

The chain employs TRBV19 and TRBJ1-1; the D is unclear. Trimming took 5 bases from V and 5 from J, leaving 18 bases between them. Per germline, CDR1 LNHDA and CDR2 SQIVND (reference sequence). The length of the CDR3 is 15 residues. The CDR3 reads CASSPYGGQLTEAFF. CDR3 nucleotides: TGTGCCAGTAGTCCCTACGGAGGGCAACTAACTGAAGCTTTCTTT.

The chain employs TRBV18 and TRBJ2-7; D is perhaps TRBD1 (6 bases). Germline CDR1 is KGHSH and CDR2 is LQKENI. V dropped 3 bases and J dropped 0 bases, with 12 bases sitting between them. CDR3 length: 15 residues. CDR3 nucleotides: TGTGCCAGCTCACCTACCGACAGGACCTCCTACGAGCAGTACTTC. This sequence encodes CASSPTDRTSYEQYF. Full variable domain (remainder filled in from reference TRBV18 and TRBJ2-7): NAGVMQNPRHLVRRRGQEARLRCSPMKGHSHVYWYRQLPEEGLKFMVYLQKENIIDESGMPKERFSAEFPKEGPSILRIQQVVRGDSAAYFCASSPTDRTSYEQYFGPGTRLTVT.

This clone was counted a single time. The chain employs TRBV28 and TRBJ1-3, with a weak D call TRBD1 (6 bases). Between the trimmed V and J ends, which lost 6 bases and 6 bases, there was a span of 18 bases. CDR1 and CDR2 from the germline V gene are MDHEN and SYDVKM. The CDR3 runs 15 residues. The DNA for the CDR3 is TGTGCCAGCAGCGGAGCCGGGACAAGTTTAAACACCATATATTTT. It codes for CASSGAGTSLNTIYF.

CDR3 nucleotide sequence: TGTGCCAGCAGCTTGGGTCTAGACCTCTACAATGAGCAGTTCTTC. Translation gives CASSLGLDLYNEQFF. This chain connects TRBV5-8 to TRBJ2-1; D is unresolved. Germline values: CDR1 SGHTS, CDR2 YDEGEE. Trimming stripped 0 bases from V and 3 bases from J, with 10 bases between. The CDR3 has 15 residues.

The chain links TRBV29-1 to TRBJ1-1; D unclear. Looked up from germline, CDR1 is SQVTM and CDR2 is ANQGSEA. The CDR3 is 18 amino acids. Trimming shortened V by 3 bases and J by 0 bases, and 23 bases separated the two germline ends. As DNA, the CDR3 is TGCAGCGTTGAGATCCTCCGCCGGGGAGAGTGGGTGAACACTGAAGCTTTCTTT. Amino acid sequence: CSVEILRRGEWVNTEAFF.

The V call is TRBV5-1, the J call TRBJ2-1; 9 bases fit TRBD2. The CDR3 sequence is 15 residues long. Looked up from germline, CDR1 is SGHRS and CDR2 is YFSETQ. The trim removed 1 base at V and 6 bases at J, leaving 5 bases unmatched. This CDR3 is CASSLLAGGPNEQFF. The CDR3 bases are TGCGCCAGCAGCTTGTTGGCGGGAGGGCCCAATGAGCAGTTCTTC.

CDR3 coding DNA: TGTGCTAGTGGGGGGACTAGCCCTACAGATACGCAGTATTTT. Encoded protein: CASGGTSPTDTQYF. The rearrangement joins TRBV12-5 to TRBJ2-3, with TRBD2 matching over 9 bases. The V and J ends lost 6 bases and 3 bases, in that order; junction bases with no gene match: 4. There are 14 residues in the CDR3. Germline CDR1 and CDR2: LGHNT and FRNRAP.

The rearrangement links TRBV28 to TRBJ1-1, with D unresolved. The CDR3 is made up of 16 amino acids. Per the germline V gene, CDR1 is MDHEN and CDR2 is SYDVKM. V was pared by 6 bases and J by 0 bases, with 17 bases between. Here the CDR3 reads CASSSPVGALNTEAFF. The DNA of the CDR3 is TGTGCCAGCAGCTCTCCCGTGGGCGCCTTGAACACTGAAGCTTTCTTT.

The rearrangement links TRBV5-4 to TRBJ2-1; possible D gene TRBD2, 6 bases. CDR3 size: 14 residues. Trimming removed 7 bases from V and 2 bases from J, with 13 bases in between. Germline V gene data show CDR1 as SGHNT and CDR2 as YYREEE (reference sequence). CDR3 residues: CASYSGTAYNEQFF. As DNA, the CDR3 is TGTGCCAGCTATTCCGGGACTGCCTACAATGAGCAGTTCTTC. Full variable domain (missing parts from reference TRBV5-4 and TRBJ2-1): ETGVTQSPTHLIKTRGQQVTLRCSSQSGHNTVSWYQQALGQGPQFIFQYYREEENGRGNFPPRFSGLQFPNYSSELNVNALELDDSALYLCASYSGTAYNEQFFGPGTRLTVL.

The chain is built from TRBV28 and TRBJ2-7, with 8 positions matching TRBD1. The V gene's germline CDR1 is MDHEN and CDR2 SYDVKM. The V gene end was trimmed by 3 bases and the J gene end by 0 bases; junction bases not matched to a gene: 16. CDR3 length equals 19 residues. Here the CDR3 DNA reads TGTGCCAGCAGTTTTCACAGGGGGTATCTCCTCCTTAGCTCCTACGAGCAGTACTTC. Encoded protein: CASSFHRGYLLLSSYEQYF.

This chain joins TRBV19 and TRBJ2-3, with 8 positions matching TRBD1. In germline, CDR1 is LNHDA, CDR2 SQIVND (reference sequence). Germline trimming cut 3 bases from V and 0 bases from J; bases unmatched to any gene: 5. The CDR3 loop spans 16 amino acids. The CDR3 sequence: CASSIRDRPSTDTQYF. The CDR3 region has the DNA TGTGCCAGTAGTATCCGGGACAGGCCCAGCACAGATACGCAGTATTTT.

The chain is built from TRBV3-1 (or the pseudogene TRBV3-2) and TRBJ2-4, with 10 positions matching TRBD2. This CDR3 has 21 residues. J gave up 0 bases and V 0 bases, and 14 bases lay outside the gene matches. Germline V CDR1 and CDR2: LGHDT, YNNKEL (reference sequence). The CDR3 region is CASSQDRYWLAGELAKNIQYF. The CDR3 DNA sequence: TGTGCCAGCAGCCAAGATCGTTATTGGCTAGCGGGAGAACTAGCCAAAAACATTCAGTACTTC.